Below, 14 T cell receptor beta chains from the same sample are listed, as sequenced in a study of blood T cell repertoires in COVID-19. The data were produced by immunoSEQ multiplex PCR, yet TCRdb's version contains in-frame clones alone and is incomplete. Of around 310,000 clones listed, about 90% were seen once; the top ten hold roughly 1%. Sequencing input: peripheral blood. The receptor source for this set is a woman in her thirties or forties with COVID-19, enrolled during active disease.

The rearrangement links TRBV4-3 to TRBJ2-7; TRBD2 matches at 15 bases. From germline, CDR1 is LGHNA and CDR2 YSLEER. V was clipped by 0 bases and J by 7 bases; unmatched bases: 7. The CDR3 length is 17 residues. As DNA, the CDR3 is TGCGCCAGCAGCCAAGATGTGGGACTAGCGGGAGGCTGGGAGCAGTACTTC. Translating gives CASSQDVGLAGGWEQYF.

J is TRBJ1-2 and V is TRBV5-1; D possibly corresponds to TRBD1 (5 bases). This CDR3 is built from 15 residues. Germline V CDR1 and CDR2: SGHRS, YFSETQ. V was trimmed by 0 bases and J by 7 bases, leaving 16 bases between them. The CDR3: CASSLGYGAGTGYTF. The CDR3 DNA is TGCGCCAGCAGCTTGGGGTACGGGGCGGGGACTGGCTACACCTTC.

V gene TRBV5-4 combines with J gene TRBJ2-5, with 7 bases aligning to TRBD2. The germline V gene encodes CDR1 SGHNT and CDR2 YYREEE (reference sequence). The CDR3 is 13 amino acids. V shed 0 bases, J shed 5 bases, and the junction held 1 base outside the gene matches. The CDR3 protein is CASSLELAETQYF. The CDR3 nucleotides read TGTGCCAGCAGCTTGGAACTAGCGGAGACCCAGTACTTC.

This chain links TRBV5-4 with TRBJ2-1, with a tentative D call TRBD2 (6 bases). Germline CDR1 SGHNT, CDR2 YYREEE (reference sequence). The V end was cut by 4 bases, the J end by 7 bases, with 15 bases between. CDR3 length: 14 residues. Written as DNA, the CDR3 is TGTGCCAGCAGCCTCGTGAGGGCGGGGAATGAGCAGTTCTTC. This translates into CASSLVRAGNEQFF.

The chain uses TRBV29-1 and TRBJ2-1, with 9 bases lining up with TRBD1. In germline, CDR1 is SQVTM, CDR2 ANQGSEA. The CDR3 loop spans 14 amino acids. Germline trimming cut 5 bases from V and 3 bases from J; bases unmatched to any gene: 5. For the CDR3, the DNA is TGCAGCGTTAAGGGGACAGGGAGCTACAATGAGCAGTTCTTC. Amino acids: CSVKGTGSYNEQFF.

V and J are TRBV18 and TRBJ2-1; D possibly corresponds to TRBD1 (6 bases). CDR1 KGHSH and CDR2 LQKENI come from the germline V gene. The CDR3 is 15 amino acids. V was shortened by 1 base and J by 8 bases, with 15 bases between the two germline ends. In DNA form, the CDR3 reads TGTGCCAGCTCACCACGGGGTACAGGGCCGGATGAGCAGTTCTTC. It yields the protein CASSPRGTGPDEQFF. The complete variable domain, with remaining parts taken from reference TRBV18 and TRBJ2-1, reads NAGVMQNPRHLVRRRGQEARLRCSPMKGHSHVYWYRQLPEEGLKFMVYLQKENIIDESGMPKERFSAEFPKEGPSILRIQQVVRGDSAAYFCASSPRGTGPDEQFFGPGTRLTVL.

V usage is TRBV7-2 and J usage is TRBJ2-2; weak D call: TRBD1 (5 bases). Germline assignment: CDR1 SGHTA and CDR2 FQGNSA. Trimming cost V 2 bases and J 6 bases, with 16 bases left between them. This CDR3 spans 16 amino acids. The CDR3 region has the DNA TGTGCCAGCAGCTTACAGTCAGCAGGGCACGCCGGGGAGCTGTTTTTT. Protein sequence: CASSLQSAGHAGELFF.

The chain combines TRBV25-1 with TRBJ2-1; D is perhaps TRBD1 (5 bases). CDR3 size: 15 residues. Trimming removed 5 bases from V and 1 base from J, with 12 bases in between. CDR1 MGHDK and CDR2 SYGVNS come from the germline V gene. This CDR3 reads CASSLDRPSYNEQFF. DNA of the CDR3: TGTGCCAGCAGTCTAGACAGACCTTCCTACAATGAGCAGTTCTTC.

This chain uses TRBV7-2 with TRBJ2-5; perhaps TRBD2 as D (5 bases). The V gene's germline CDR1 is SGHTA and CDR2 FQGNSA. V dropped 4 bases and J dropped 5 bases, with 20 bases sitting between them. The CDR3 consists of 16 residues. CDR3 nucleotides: TGTGCCAGCAGCTCCCCCCGCCGGGCCCCTAGCGAGACCCAGTACTTC. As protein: CASSSPRRAPSETQYF.

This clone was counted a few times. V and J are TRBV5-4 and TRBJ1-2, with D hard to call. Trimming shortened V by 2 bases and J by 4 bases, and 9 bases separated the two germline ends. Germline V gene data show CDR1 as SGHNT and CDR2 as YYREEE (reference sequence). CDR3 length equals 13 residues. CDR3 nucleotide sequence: TGTGCCAGCAGCTTTGACGGGAGCTATGGCTACACCTTC. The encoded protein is CASSFDGSYGYTF.

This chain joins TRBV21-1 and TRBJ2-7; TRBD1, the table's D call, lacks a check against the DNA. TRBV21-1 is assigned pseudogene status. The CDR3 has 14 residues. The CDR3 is CASGKGQVSYEQYF. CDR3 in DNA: TGTGCCAGCGGTAAAGGACAGGTCTCCTACGAGCAGTACTTC.

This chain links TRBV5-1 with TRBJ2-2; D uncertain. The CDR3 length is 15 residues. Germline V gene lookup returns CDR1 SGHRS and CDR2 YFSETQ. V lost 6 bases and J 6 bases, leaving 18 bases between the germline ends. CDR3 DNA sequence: TGCGCCAGCATCCGTGATACAGAGCTCGCCGGGGAGCTGTTTTTT. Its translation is CASIRDTELAGELFF.

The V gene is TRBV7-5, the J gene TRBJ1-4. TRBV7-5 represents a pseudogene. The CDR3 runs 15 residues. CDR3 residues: CARSWEGPTNEKLFF. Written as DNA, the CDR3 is TGTGCCAGAAGCTGGGAGGGCCCAACTAATGAAAAACTGTTTTTT.

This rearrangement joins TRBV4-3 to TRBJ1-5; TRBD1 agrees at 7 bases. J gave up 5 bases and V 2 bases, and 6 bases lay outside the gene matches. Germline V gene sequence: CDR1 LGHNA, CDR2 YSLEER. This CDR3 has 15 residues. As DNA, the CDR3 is TGCGCCAGCAGCCAACTTACAGGGGAGGATCAGCCCCAGCATTTT. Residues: CASSQLTGEDQPQHF.